This T cell receptor (beta chain) was sequenced during a study of blood T cells in healthy people across ages. Isolation recovered at least 6 million PBMCs from every sample. This clonotype was detected a few times. The authors ran a second PCR of 7 to 11 cycles using a sample-barcoded 5' primer and a J-beta primer mix. All cDNA molecules were each tagged by a template-switch adaptor with 12 random nucleotides. Via MiXCR, TCRdb re-called the 5' RACE reads, giving one row per CDR3 protein. Of hundreds of thousands of distinct CDR3 sequences in the sample, 22% are singletons; the top ten hold less than 25%. The length of the CDR3 is 13 residues. Looked up from germline, CDR1 is DFQATT and CDR2 is SNEGSKA (reference sequence). Trimming removed 6 bases at V and 6 bases at J, with 17 bases between.

Sequencing input: blood. This sequence originates from a man between 65 and 85 years old in good health. The rearrangement joins TRBV20-1 to TRBJ1-1, with D perhaps matching TRBD1 (5 bases). The CDR3 DNA follows: TGCAGTGCGAACGGGGGGGGTTTTGCTGAAGCTTTCTTT. Protein: CSANGGGFAEAFF.